Below, 24 T cell receptor beta chains from the same sample are listed, as sequenced in a study of shared clonotypes between healthy human individuals. The repertoire was sequenced with immunoSEQ multiplex PCR; TCRdb's copy has only in-frame clones and lacks some. The top ten clones hold more than 0.1% of a sample with 2 million to 2.5 million clones, almost 96% of them seen once. The material sequenced was naive CD4+ T cells sorted from blood. The subset here: CD45RA+ positively selected. The origin of the receptors is a man aged 18 to 29 in good health.

The V and J genes are TRBV7-9 and TRBJ1-2; a weak D match, TRBD1 (5 bases). In germline, CDR1 is SEHNR, CDR2 FQNEAQ (reference sequence). The CDR3 contains 14 residues. The V end was cut by 4 bases, the J end by 5 bases, with 14 bases between. CDR3 in amino acids: CASSSAGNSYGYTF. In DNA, the CDR3 is TGTGCCAGCAGCTCCGCAGGGAATTCTTATGGCTACACCTTC. Full variable domain (outside the CDR3, taken from reference TRBV7-9 and TRBJ1-2): DTGVSQNPRHKITKRGQNVTFRCDPISEHNRLYWYRQTLGQGPEFLTYFQNEAQLEKSRLLSDRFSAERPKGSFSTLEIQRTEQGDSAMYLCASSSAGNSYGYTFGSGTRLTVV.

This clone showed up just once. V is TRBV29-1 and J is TRBJ2-7; 9 bases match TRBD1. Germline trimming cut 6 bases from V and 5 bases from J; bases unmatched to any gene: 8. The germline V gene has CDR1 SQVTM and CDR2 ANQGSEA. CDR3 length equals 13 residues. CDR3 protein: CSVRTGERHEQYF. DNA for the CDR3: TGCAGCGTGAGGACAGGGGAAAGGCACGAGCAGTACTTC.

V and J are TRBV6-5 and TRBJ1-1; weak D call: TRBD1 (6 bases). Trimming took off 4 bases at V and 1 base at J, with 16 bases between the two ends. Germline V lookup: CDR1 MNHEY, CDR2 SVGAGI. This CDR3 region has 16 residues. This chain's CDR3 is CASSSTPGARNTEAFF. In DNA form, the CDR3 reads TGTGCCAGCAGTTCGACGCCAGGGGCGCGGAACACTGAAGCTTTCTTT.

This sequence joins TRBV6-1 and TRBJ2-1; a possible D gene is TRBD2 (7 bases). The CDR3 spans 14 residues. V dropped 9 bases and J dropped 5 bases, with 17 bases sitting between them. In germline, CDR1 is MNHNS, CDR2 SASEGT. The CDR3 sequence is CASLGGAPNNEQFF. CDR3 nucleotide sequence: TGTGCCAGTTTAGGGGGGGCGCCGAACAATGAGCAGTTCTTC.

The CDR3 spells CASSGLDSTKNIQYF. Written as DNA, the CDR3 is TGTGCCAGCAGTGGATTGGACAGCACCAAAAACATTCAGTACTTC. The gene calls are TRBV6-1 and TRBJ2-4; D is possibly TRBD1 (6 bases). The CDR3 has 15 amino acids. Looked up from germline, CDR1 is MNHNS and CDR2 is SASEGT. V lost 4 bases, J lost 2 bases, and 12 bases lay in between.

This chain uses TRBV5-1 with TRBJ2-2, with a tentative D call TRBD1 (5 bases). Germline CDR1 is SGHRS and CDR2 is YFSETQ. Trimming stripped 6 bases from V and 2 bases from J, with 17 bases between. CDR3 length equals 16 residues. CDR3 coding DNA: TGCGCCAGCACAGGAGCTGGGGCACTTAACACCGGGGAGCTGTTTTTT. The encoded protein is CASTGAGALNTGELFF.

The chain couples TRBV7-8 to TRBJ2-4, with TRBD1 matching 7 bases. Losses at the gene ends were 5 bases for V and 4 bases for J; bases not matched to a gene: 2. CDR3 length: 13 residues. From germline, CDR1 is SGHVS and CDR2 FQNEAQ. The CDR3 DNA reads as TGTGCCAGCAGCCCGGACAGGAAAAACATTCAGTACTTC. Amino acids: CASSPDRKNIQYF.

About this clone itself: Other DNA sequences in this specimen translate into the identical CDR3. The rearrangement links TRBV5-1 to TRBJ2-7; D remains unclear. With 3 bases removed from V and 4 bases from J, the gap between germline ends came to 8 bases. The CDR3 loop spans 12 amino acids. Germline-derived CDR1 and CDR2 are SGHRS and YFSETQ. The CDR3 DNA reads as TGCGCCAGCAGCTCCCCCGGTTACGAGCAGTACTTC. As protein: CASSSPGYEQYF.

This rearrangement joins TRBV11-3 to TRBJ2-2; 7 bases fit TRBD1. Germline V lookup: CDR1 SGHNT, CDR2 YENEEA. With V trimmed by 5 bases and J by 4 bases, 7 bases remained unmatched. CDR3 length: 15 amino acids. CDR3 DNA sequence: TGTGCCAGCAGCAGTCGGACAGGTCTCACCGGGGAGCTGTTTTTT. As protein: CASSSRTGLTGELFF.

V usage is TRBV5-1 and J usage is TRBJ1-2; the match to TRBD1 covers 8 bases. J lost 3 bases, V lost 3 bases, and 10 bases had no gene match. The CDR3 length is 16 residues. The germline gives CDR1 SGHRS, CDR2 YFSETQ. The CDR3 sequence: CASSYRDRTRDYGYTF. Here the CDR3 DNA reads TGCGCCAGCAGCTACCGGGACAGGACCCGGGACTATGGCTACACCTTC.

The chain carries TRBV28 and TRBJ1-2; TRBD1 aligns across 7 bases. This CDR3 is 16 amino acids long. The V gene's germline CDR1 is MDHEN and CDR2 SYDVKM. Trimming at V came to 5 bases and at J to 1 base, leaving 10 bases not matched to a gene. The CDR3 spells CASSMGQTTFNYGYTF. The CDR3 coding sequence is TGTGCCAGCAGTATGGGACAGACAACCTTTAACTATGGCTACACCTTC.

The CDR3 protein is CASSSLRGRNYGYTF. The CDR3 region has the DNA TGTGCCAGCAGTTCTCTGAGGGGGCGCAACTATGGCTACACCTTC. The chain joins TRBV11-2 to TRBJ1-2; 7 bases match TRBD1. The CDR3 totals 15 residues. The V gene end was trimmed by 6 bases and the J gene end by 2 bases; junction bases not matched to a gene: 9. The germline gives CDR1 SGHAT, CDR2 FQNNGV.

The chain is built from TRBV10-3 and TRBJ1-5; D might be TRBD1 (5 bases). This CDR3 has 13 residues. Trimming cost V 7 bases and J 2 bases, with 9 bases left between them. CDR1 ENHRY and CDR2 SYGVKD come from the germline V gene. The CDR3 reads CAIKGSGNQPQHF. The CDR3, as DNA: TGTGCCATCAAGGGGTCAGGCAATCAGCCCCAGCATTTT.

V and J are TRBV5-1 and TRBJ2-1; D uncertain. CDR3 size: 14 residues. Trimming shortened V by 2 bases and J by 5 bases, and 11 bases separated the two germline ends. CDR1 is SGHRS, CDR2 YFSETQ, per germline. CDR3 in DNA: TGCGCCAGCAGCTTACGGACGCTTAACAATGAGCAGTTCTTC. It yields the protein CASSLRTLNNEQFF.

The chain is built from TRBV7-6 and TRBJ2-5; TRBD2 matches at 11 bases. The CDR3 length is 17 residues. Unmatched junction bases numbered 9, after V lost 1 base and J lost 5 bases. Looked up from germline, CDR1 is SGHVS and CDR2 is FNYEAQ. CDR3 sequence reads: CASSLESSGGAWETQYF. Written as DNA, the CDR3 is TGTGCCAGCAGCTTAGAGAGTAGCGGGGGGGCATGGGAGACCCAGTACTTC. Together with reference TRBV7-6 and TRBJ2-5, the CDR3 gives the full variable domain: GAGVSQSPRYKVTKRGQDVALRCDPISGHVSLYWYRQALGQGPEFLTYFNYEAQQDKSGLPNDRFSAERPEGSISTLTIQRTEQRDSAMYRCASSLESSGGAWETQYFGPGTRLLVL.

This chain links TRBV11-2 with TRBJ2-7; D remains ambiguous. Trimming cost V 0 bases and J 6 bases, with 6 bases left between them. Germline assignment: CDR1 SGHAT and CDR2 FQNNGV. CDR3 length: 12 amino acids. The chain's CDR3 is CASSLEGFEQYF. DNA for the CDR3: TGTGCCAGCAGCTTAGAGGGGTTCGAGCAGTACTTC.

The chain recombines TRBV28 with TRBJ1-5; D not resolved. The V end lost 5 bases, the J end lost 0 bases, and 11 bases lay between the germline ends. Germline assignment: CDR1 MDHEN and CDR2 SYDVKM. CDR3 size: 15 residues. CDR3 loop: CASSPTGLSNQPQHF. CDR3 coding DNA: TGTGCCAGCAGTCCCACCGGCCTTAGCAATCAGCCCCAGCATTTT. Based on the CDR3 plus reference TRBV28 and TRBJ1-5, the full variable domain is DVKVTQSSRYLVKRTGEKVFLECVQDMDHENMFWYRQDPGLGLRLIYFSYDVKMKEKGDIPEGYSVSREKKERFSLILESASTNQTSMYLCASSPTGLSNQPQHFGDGTRLSIL.

V and J are TRBV4-3 and TRBJ1-1; perhaps TRBD1 as D (5 bases). The CDR3 runs to 15 residues. Germline loops: CDR1 LGHNA, CDR2 YSLEER. V was cut by 4 bases and J by 5 bases, with 17 bases left in between. This CDR3 is CASSPRLGAGTEAFF. The CDR3 nucleotides read TGCGCCAGCAGCCCTCGCCTAGGGGCTGGAACTGAAGCTTTCTTT.

The rearrangement links TRBV29-1 to TRBJ2-5; 7 positions agree with TRBD2. The CDR3 extends over 13 amino acids. Germline CDR1 and CDR2: SQVTM and ANQGSEA. V shed 1 base and J 7 bases; nucleotides not matched to a gene: 6. The CDR3 here is CSVEVWGEGTQYF. In nucleotides, the CDR3 is TGCAGCGTTGAAGTTTGGGGGGAGGGGACCCAGTACTTC.

Details on this clone: The identical CDR3 is also encoded by other nucleotide sequences in the sample. V and J are TRBV19 and TRBJ1-5; no reliable D call. Germline assignment: CDR1 LNHDA and CDR2 SQIVND (reference sequence). The CDR3 extends over 13 amino acids. With 0 bases removed from V and 7 bases from J, the gap between germline ends came to 7 bases. CDR3 nucleotides: TGTGCCAGTAGTATAGAACGAGGCCAGCCCCAGCATTTT. Its protein is CASSIERGQPQHF.

The chain recombines TRBV7-2 with TRBJ1-1; D gene unclear. CDR3 length equals 15 residues. Germline CDR1 reads SGHTA; CDR2 reads FQGNSA. Trimming took off 0 bases at V and 5 bases at J, with 13 bases between the two ends. The CDR3 sequence is CASSLALYDGTEAFF. The CDR3 DNA sequence: TGTGCCAGCAGCTTAGCGCTCTACGATGGGACTGAAGCTTTCTTT.

The V call is TRBV18, the J call TRBJ2-7; no clear D gene. The V end was cut by 3 bases, the J end by 7 bases, with 19 bases between. Per the germline V gene, CDR1 is KGHSH and CDR2 is LQKENI. The CDR3 has 15 amino acids. CDR3 sequence reads: CASSPALAQGGEQYF. The CDR3 nucleotides read TGTGCCAGCTCACCCGCGTTGGCTCAAGGTGGGGAGCAGTACTTC.

The chain combines TRBV18 with TRBJ2-7; D is unclear. This CDR3 is built from 14 residues. Trimming shortened V by 2 bases and J by 5 bases, and 13 bases separated the two germline ends. Germline V gene lookup returns CDR1 KGHSH and CDR2 LQKENI. CDR3 in DNA: TGTGCCAGCTCACCAAAGACTCATGGGGACGAGCAGTACTTC. This codes for CASSPKTHGDEQYF.

The chain links TRBV10-3 to TRBJ2-7; the D gene is possibly TRBD1 (6 bases). The ends were cut back, 5 bases at V and 6 bases at J, with 14 bases in the middle. Germline-derived CDR1 and CDR2 are ENHRY and SYGVKD. The CDR3 has 13 residues. The DNA for the CDR3 is TGTGCCATCAGTAGAATACAGGGTGGCGAGCAGTACTTC. Translation gives CAISRIQGGEQYF.